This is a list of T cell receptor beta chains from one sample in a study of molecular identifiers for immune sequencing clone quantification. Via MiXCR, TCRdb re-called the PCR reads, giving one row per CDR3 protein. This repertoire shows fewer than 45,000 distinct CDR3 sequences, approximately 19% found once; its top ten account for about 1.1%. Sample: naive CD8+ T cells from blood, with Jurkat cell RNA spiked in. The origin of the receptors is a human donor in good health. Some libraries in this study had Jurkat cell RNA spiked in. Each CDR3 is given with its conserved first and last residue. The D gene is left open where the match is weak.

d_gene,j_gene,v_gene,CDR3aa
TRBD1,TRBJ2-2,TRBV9,CASSVAPWTGNTGELFF
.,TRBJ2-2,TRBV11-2,CASSSTEGAGELFF
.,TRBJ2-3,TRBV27,CASSSGFTDTQYF
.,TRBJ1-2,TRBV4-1,CASSQGAEDYGYTF
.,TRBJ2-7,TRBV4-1,CASSLGQHSYEQYF
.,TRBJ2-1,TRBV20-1,CSAIPDSGSYNEQFF
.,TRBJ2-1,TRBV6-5,CASSYGPAYNEQFF
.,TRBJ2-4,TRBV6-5,CASSWTAQNIQYF
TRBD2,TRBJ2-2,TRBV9,CASSPLAGVGELFF
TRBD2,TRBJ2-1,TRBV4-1,CASSQLAGHNEQFF
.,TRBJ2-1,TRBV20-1,CSAKEVNSYNEQFF
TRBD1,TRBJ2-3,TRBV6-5,CASRPGTGSYTDTQYF
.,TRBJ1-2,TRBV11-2,CASSPTGFSYGYTF
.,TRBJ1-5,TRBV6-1,CASSEVWGSGNQPQHF
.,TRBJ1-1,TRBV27,CASSFGREGTEAFF
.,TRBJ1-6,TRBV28,CATCFADSFSPLHF
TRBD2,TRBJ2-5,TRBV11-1,CASSAGVRRQETQYF
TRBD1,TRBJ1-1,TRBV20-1,CSAGDRGFAEAFF
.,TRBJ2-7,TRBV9,CASSVDGYEQYF
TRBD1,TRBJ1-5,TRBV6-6,CASSYRDSSNQPQHF
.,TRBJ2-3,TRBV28,CASSLDRETDTQYF
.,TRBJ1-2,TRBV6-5,CASSYWSQDREIYGYTF
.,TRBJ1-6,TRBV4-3,CASSQSGPGNNSPLHF
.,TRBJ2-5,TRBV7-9,CASSTLGAWETQYF
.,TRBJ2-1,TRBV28,CASSLETATYNEQFF
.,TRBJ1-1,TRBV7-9,CASRRLVTEAFF
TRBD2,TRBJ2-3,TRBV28,CASSSDEMVAGSTDTQYF
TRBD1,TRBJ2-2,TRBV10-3,CAISGGQGTPNTGELFF
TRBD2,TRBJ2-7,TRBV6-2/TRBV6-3,CASSYDRGGPSYEQYF
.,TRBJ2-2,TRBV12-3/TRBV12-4,CASSLTGSRTGELFF
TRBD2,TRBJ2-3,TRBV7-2,CASSLVGLAGDLADTQYF
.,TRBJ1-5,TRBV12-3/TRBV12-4,CASSPGVQPQHF
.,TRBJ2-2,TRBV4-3,CASSQDVGVDTGELFF
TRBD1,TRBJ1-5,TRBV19,CASSSLRTGVVNQPQHF
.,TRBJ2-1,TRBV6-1,CASSEAGHASWEQFF
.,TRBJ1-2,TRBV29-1,CSVYTTGGADYGYTF
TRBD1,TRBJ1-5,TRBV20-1,CSAREAFTGDQPQHF
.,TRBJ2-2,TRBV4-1,CASSQVENTGELFF
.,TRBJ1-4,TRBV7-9,CASSSALTNEKLFF
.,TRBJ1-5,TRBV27,CASSFGPPGHQPQHF